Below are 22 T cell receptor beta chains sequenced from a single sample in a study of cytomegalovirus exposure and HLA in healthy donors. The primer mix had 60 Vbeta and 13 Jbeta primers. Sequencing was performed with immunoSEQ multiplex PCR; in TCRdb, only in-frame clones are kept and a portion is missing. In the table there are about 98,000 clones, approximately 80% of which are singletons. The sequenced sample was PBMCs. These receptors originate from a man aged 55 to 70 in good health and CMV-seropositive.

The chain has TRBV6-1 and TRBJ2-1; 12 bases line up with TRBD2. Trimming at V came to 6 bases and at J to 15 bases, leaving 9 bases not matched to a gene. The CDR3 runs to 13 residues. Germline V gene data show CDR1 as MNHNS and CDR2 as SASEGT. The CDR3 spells CASRDLAGGLAFF. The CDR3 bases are TGTGCCAGCAGGGACCTAGCGGGGGGGCTCGCGTTCTTC.

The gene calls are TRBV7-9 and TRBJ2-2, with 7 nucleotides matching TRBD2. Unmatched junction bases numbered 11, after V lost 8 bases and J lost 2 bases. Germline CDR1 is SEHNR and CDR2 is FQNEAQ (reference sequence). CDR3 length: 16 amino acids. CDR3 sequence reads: CASVSGRGFNTGELFF. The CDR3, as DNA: TGTGCCAGCGTCTCCGGGCGGGGGTTCAACACCGGGGAGCTGTTTTTT.

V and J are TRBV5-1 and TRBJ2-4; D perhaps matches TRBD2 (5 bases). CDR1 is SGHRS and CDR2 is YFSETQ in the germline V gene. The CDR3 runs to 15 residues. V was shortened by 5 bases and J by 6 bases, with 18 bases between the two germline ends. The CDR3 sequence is CASRDLAQVPNIQYF. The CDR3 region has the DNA TGCGCCAGCAGGGACTTAGCTCAGGTCCCAAACATTCAGTACTTC.

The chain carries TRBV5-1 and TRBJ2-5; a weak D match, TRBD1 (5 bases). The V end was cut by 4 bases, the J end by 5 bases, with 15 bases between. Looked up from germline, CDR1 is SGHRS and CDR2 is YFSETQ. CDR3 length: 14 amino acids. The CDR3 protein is CASSTQGYSETQYF. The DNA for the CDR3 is TGCGCCAGCAGCACCCAGGGCTACTCGGAGACCCAGTACTTC.

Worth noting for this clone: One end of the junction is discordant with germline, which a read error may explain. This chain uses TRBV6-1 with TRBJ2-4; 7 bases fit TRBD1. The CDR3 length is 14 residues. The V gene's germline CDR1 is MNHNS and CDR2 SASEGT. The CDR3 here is CASSDPSGQVTDCF. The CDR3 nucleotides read TGTGCCAGCAGTGATCCCTCCGGACAGGTGACGGACTGCTTC.

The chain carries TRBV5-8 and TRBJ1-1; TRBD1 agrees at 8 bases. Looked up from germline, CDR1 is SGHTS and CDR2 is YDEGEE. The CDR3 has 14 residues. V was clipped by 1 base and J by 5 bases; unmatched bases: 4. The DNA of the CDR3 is TGTGCCAGCAGCTTGCAGGGGGCGAAAACTGAAGCTTTCTTT. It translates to CASSLQGAKTEAFF.

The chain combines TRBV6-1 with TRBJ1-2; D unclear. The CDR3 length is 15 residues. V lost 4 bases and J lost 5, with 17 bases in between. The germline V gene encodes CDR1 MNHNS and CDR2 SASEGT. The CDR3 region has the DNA TGTGCCAGCAGTGTCCTGGAGGGTGGGAGTTATGGCTACACCTTC. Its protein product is CASSVLEGGSYGYTF.

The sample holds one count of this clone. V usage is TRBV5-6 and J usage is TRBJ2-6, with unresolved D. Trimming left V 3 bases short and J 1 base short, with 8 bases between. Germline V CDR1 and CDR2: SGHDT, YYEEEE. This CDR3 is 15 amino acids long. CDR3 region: CASSWASSGANVLTF. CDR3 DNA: TGTGCCAGCAGCTGGGCCTCTTCTGGGGCCAACGTCCTGACTTTC.

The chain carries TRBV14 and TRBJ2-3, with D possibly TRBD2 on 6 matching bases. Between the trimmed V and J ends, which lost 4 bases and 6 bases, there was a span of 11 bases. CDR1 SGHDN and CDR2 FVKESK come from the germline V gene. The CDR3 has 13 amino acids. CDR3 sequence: CASSLTGRDTQYF. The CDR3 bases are TGTGCCAGCAGCCTCACGGGGAGGGATACGCAGTATTTT.

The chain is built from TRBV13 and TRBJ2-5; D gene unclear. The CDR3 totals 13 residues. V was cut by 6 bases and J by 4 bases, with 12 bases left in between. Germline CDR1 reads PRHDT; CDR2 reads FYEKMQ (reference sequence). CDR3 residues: CASSSLGLETQYF. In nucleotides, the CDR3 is TGTGCCAGCAGTTCCCTAGGTCTAGAGACCCAGTACTTC.

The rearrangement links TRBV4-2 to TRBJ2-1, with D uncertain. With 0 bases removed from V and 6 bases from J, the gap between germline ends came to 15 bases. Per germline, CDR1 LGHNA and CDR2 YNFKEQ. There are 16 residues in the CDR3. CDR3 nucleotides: TGTGCCAGCAGCCAAGAGGCGCGGCTGGCCGGCAATGAGCAGTTCTTC. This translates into CASSQEARLAGNEQFF.

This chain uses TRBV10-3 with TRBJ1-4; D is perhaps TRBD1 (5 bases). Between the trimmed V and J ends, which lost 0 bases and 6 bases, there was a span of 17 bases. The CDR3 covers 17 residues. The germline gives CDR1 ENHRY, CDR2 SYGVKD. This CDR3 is CAISESVYGRGDEKLFF. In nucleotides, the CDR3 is TGTGCCATCAGTGAGTCGGTATATGGTAGGGGCGATGAAAAACTGTTTTTT.

The CDR3 coding sequence is TGTGCCTGGAGTGTAAACTCCATCAGCAATCAGCCCCAGCATTTT. Its translation: CAWSVNSISNQPQHF. The genes are TRBV30 and TRBJ1-5; D uncertain. This CDR3 comprises 15 residues. Germline V gene sequence: CDR1 GTSNPN, CDR2 SVGIG (reference sequence). V was trimmed by 0 bases and J by 1 base, leaving 10 bases between them. Filled out from reference TRBV30 and TRBJ1-5, the complete variable domain reads SQTIHQWPATLVQPVGSPLSLECTVEGTSNPNLYWYRQAAGRGLQLLFYSVGIGQISSEVPQNLSASRPQDRQFILSSKKLLLSDSGFYLCAWSVNSISNQPQHFGDGTRLSIL.

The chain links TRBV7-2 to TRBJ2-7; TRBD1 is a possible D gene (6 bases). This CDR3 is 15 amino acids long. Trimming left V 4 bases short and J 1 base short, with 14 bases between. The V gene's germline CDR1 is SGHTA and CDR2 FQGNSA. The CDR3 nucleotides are TGTGCCAGCAGCTGGTCGACAGGCTCTTCCTACGAGCAGTACTTC. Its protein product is CASSWSTGSSYEQYF.

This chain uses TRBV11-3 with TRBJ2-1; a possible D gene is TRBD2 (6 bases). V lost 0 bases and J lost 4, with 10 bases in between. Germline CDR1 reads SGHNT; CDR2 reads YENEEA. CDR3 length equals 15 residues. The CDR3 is CASSLELGGYNEQFF. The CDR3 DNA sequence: TGTGCCAGCAGCTTAGAACTCGGGGGTTACAATGAGCAGTTCTTC. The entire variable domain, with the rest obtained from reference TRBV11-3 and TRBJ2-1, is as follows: EAGVVQSPRYKIIEKKQPVAFWCNPISGHNTLYWYLQNLGQGPELLIRYENEEAVDDSQLPKDRFSAERLKGVDSTLKIQPAELGDSAVYLCASSLELGGYNEQFFGPGTRLTVL.

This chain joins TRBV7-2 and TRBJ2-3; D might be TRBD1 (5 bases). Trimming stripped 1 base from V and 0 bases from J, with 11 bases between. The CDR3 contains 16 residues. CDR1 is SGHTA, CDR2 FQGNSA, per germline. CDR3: CASSLVAGMSTDTQYF. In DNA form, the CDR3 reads TGTGCCAGCAGCTTAGTGGCAGGGATGAGCACAGATACGCAGTATTTT. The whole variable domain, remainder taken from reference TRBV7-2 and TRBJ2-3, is GAGVSQSPSNKVTEKGKDVELRCDPISGHTALYWYRQSLGQGLEFLIYFQGNSAPDKSGLPSDRFSAERTGGSVSTLTIQRTQQEDSAVYLCASSLVAGMSTDTQYFGPGTRLTVL.

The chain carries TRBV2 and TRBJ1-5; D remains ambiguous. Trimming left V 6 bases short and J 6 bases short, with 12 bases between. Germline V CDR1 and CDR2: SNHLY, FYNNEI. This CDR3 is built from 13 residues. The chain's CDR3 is CASSEFGSQPQHF. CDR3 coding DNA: TGTGCCAGCAGCGAGTTTGGGAGTCAGCCCCAGCATTTT. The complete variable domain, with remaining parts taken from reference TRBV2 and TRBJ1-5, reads EPEVTQTPSHQVTQMGQEVILRCVPISNHLYFYWYRQILGQKVEFLVSFYNNEISEKSEIFDDQFSVERPDGSNFTLKIRSTKLEDSAMYFCASSEFGSQPQHFGDGTRLSIL.

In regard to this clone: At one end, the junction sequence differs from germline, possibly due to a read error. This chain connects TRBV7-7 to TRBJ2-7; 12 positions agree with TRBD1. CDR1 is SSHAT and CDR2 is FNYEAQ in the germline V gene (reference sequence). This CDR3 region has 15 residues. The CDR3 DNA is TGTGCTAGCAGCTTAGGGACAGGGGGCAACGACGAGCAGTACTTC. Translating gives CASSLGTGGNDEQYF. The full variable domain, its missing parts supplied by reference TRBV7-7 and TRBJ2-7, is GAGVSQSPRYKVTKRGQDVTLRCDPISSHATLYWYQQALGQGPEFLTYFNYEAQPDKSGLPSDRFSAERPEGSISTLTIQRTEQRDSAMYRCASSLGTGGNDEQYFGPGTRLTVT.

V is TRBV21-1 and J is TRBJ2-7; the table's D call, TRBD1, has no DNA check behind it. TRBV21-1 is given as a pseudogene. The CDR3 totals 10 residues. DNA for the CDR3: TGTGCCGGAGAATCCGGGACAGGGGGCTTC. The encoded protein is CAGESGTGGF.

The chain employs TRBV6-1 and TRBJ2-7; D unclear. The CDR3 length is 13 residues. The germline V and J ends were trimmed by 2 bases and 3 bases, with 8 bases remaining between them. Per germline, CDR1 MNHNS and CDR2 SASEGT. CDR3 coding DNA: TGTGCCAGCAGTGAATCGTCAGGCTACGAGCAGTACTTC. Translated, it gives CASSESSGYEQYF.

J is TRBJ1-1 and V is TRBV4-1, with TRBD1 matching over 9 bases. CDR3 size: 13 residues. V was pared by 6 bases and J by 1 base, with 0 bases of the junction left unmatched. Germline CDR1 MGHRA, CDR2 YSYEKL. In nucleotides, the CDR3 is TGCGCCAGCAGGGACAGGGGGAACACTGAAGCTTTCTTT. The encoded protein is CASRDRGNTEAFF.

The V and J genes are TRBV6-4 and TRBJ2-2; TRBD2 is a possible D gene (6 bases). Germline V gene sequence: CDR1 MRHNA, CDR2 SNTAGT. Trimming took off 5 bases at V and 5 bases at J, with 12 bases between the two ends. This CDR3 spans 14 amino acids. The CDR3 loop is CASSPGGGTGELFF. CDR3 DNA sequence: TGTGCCAGCAGTCCTGGGGGAGGTACCGGGGAGCTGTTTTTT.